This TCR beta chain stems from a study of neurological immune-mediated disorders. This clonotype was observed at least ten times. The CDR3 length is 14 residues. Germline V lookup: CDR1 SGHDT, CDR2 YYEEEE. V shed 1 base and J shed 7 bases, with 9 bases lying between them. Described time point: longitudinal time-point 1 (baseline). Where libraries were unsorted, they were derived from 2 million PBMCs stored at -80 degrees C. TCRdb analysed the 5' RACE reads with MiXCR anew, one entry per CDR3 protein. In the table there are over 70,000 distinct CDR3 sequences, roughly a tenth of which are singletons. Sequenced sample: PBMCs. The sequence derives from a man under 40 in good health. V gene TRBV5-6 combines with J gene TRBJ1-6, with D unclear. CDR3 in amino acids: CASSLRVRNSPLHF. In nucleotides, the CDR3 is TGTGCCAGCAGCTTGAGGGTGAGGAATTCACCCCTCCACTTT. Looking up the rest from reference TRBV5-6 and TRBJ1-6 gives the full variable domain: DAGVTQSPTHLIKTRGQQVTLRCSPKSGHDTVSWYQQALGQGPQFIFQYYEEEERQRGNFPDRFSGHQFPNYSSELNVNALLLGDSALYLCASSLRVRNSPLHFGNGTRLTVT.